The 29 T cell receptor beta chains below were found in one sample sequenced in a study of CD8 T cells in Susac syndrome. It was with random hexamers that 0.5 to 1 ug RNA was reverse transcribed. TCRdb recomputed calls from the immunoSEQ multiplex PCR reads with MiXCR, one row per CDR3 protein. Of about 84,000 distinct CDR3 sequences listed, 90% to 95% are singletons. Sequenced sample: CD8+ T cells from PBMCs. Receptor source: a human donor in good health.

The chain links TRBV7-8 to TRBJ2-3; possible D gene TRBD2, 6 bases. V shed 3 bases and J shed 5 bases, with 12 bases lying between them. The CDR3 has 14 amino acids. Germline V gene lookup returns CDR1 SGHVS and CDR2 FQNEAQ. CDR3 loop: CASSFGGVGDTQYF. The CDR3 DNA reads as TGTGCCAGCAGCTTCGGCGGGGTCGGAGATACGCAGTATTTT. Variable domain in full (rest from reference TRBV7-8 and TRBJ2-3): GAGVSQSPRYKVAKRGQDVALRCDPISGHVSLFWYQQALGQGPEFLTYFQNEAQLDKSGLPSDRFFAERPEGSVSTLKIQRTQQEDSAVYLCASSFGGVGDTQYFGPGTRLTVL.

This clonotype was found once. J is TRBJ2-1 and V is TRBV5-4; D is unclear. Per the germline V gene, CDR1 is SGHNT and CDR2 is YYREEE (reference sequence). Trimming cost V 0 bases and J 5 bases, with 12 bases left between them. The CDR3 has 15 amino acids. CDR3 nucleotide sequence: TGTGCCAGCAGCTTGGACAGCCTTATCAACAATGAGCAGTTCTTC. Translation gives CASSLDSLINNEQFF.

The rearrangement uses TRBV29-1 and TRBJ2-3, with D unresolved. Trimming took off 7 bases at V and 5 bases at J, with 7 bases between the two ends. The CDR3 runs 10 residues. Germline V lookup: CDR1 SQVTM, CDR2 ANQGSEA. CDR3 protein: CSEGGDTQYF. As DNA, the CDR3 is TGCAGCGAAGGTGGAGATACGCAGTATTTT.

The J gene is TRBJ2-7, the V gene TRBV6-1; D uncertain. V gave up 1 base and J gave up 0 bases, with 7 bases separating them. The CDR3 extends over 14 amino acids. CDR1 is MNHNS, CDR2 SASEGT, per germline. The CDR3 nucleotides are TGTGCCAGCAGTGAAGACGGCAGCTCCTACGAGCAGTACTTC. It yields the protein CASSEDGSSYEQYF.

This chain links TRBV5-1 with TRBJ2-2; possibly TRBD1 for D (5 bases). From germline, CDR1 is SGHRS and CDR2 YFSETQ. Trimming took off 2 bases at V and 3 bases at J, with 11 bases between the two ends. The CDR3 length is 15 residues. The CDR3 is CASSFKDTYTGELFF. CDR3 DNA sequence: TGCGCCAGCAGCTTTAAGGACACCTACACCGGGGAGCTGTTTTTT.

The chain links TRBV4-1 to TRBJ1-1; D ambiguous. The CDR3 sequence is 14 residues long. Germline values: CDR1 MGHRA, CDR2 YSYEKL. V was trimmed by 2 bases and J by 1 base, leaving 8 bases between them. CDR3: CASSQRDTNTEAFF. CDR3 bases: TGCGCCAGCAGCCAAAGGGATACGAACACTGAAGCTTTCTTT.

The V call is TRBV29-1, the J call TRBJ1-5; the D gene is possibly TRBD1 (6 bases). The V end lost 2 bases, the J end lost 5 bases, and 10 bases lay between the germline ends. CDR1 and CDR2 from the germline V gene are SQVTM and ANQGSEA. The CDR3 totals 13 residues. CDR3 in amino acids: CSVETGLDQPQHF. The CDR3 nucleotides are TGCAGCGTTGAAACAGGGCTCGATCAGCCCCAGCATTTT. Based on the CDR3 plus reference TRBV29-1 and TRBJ1-5, the full variable domain is SAVISQKPSRDICQRGTSLTIQCQVDSQVTMMFWYRQQPGQSLTLIATANQGSEATYESGFVIDKFPISRPNLTFSTLTVSNMSPEDSSIYLCSVETGLDQPQHFGDGTRLSIL.

The chain recombines TRBV15 with TRBJ2-3; tentatively, D is TRBD2 (5 bases). The V gene lost 5 bases and the J gene lost 2 bases, with 17 bases spanning the gap. Per germline, CDR1 LNHNV and CDR2 YYDKDF (reference sequence). This CDR3 region has 16 residues. CDR3 in amino acids: CATSPSTGYLTDTQYF. CDR3 in DNA: TGTGCCACCAGCCCCTCGACGGGGTACCTCACAGATACGCAGTATTTT. The full variable domain, completed using reference TRBV15 and TRBJ2-3, is DAMVIQNPRYQVTQFGKPVTLSCSQTLNHNVMYWYQQKSSQAPKLLFHYYDKDFNNEADTPDNFQSRRPNTSFCFLDIRSPGLGDTAMYLCATSPSTGYLTDTQYFGPGTRLTVL.

This chain uses TRBV30 with TRBJ1-4; 8 bases map to TRBD1. CDR1 is GTSNPN, CDR2 SVGIG, per germline (reference sequence). The CDR3 loop spans 17 amino acids. V dropped 0 bases and J dropped 3; count of bases not matched to a gene: 9. CDR3 DNA sequence: TGTGCCTGGAGTGTACTAACAGGGGGGCTACCTAATGAAAAACTGTTTTTT. Translating it yields CAWSVLTGGLPNEKLFF.

The rearrangement joins TRBV7-9 to TRBJ1-1; D is perhaps TRBD1 (5 bases). The V and J ends lost 3 bases and 6 bases respectively, with 8 bases between them. From germline, CDR1 is SEHNR and CDR2 FQNEAQ (reference sequence). The CDR3 sequence is 12 residues long. The CDR3 region is CASSFGASEAFF. The CDR3 DNA sequence: TGTGCCAGCAGCTTCGGGGCGTCTGAAGCTTTCTTT.

This chain links TRBV4-2 with TRBJ2-1, with 12 bases fitting TRBD2. The ends lost 3 bases at V and 6 bases at J; junction bases unmatched: 9. The CDR3 consists of 17 residues. CDR1 and CDR2 (germline): LGHNA, YNFKEQ. CDR3 DNA: TGTGCCAGCAGCCAGGAGCTAGCGGGGGGGCTAATCAATGAGCAGTTCTTC. It codes for CASSQELAGGLINEQFF.

The rearrangement uses TRBV7-9 and TRBJ2-7; D tentatively fits TRBD1 or TRBD2 (5 bases each). V lost 5 bases, J lost 0 bases, and 11 bases lay in between. CDR1 and CDR2 (germline): SEHNR, FQNEAQ (reference sequence). The CDR3 runs 14 residues. The CDR3 DNA reads as TGTGCCAGCAGCCCCCGGGACGCCTCCTACGAGCAGTACTTC. Its protein product is CASSPRDASYEQYF.

The chain links TRBV25-1 to TRBJ2-7, with TRBD2 matching over 7 bases. The CDR3 contains 15 residues. Unmatched junction bases numbered 12, after V lost 6 bases and J lost 4 bases. Germline CDR1 MGHDK, CDR2 SYGVNS. CDR3 sequence: CASSEEGLADYEQYF. CDR3 nucleotide sequence: TGTGCCAGCAGCGAAGAGGGTCTAGCGGATTACGAGCAGTACTTC.

J is TRBJ1-2 and V is TRBV13; no definite D call. The CDR3 has 16 amino acids. CDR1 and CDR2 from the germline V gene are PRHDT and FYEKMQ (reference sequence). Trimming shortened V by 1 base and J by 4 bases, and 16 bases separated the two germline ends. The CDR3 DNA sequence: TGTGCCAGCAGCTTAGTCGGGTCGGAGCCCACCTATGGCTACACCTTC. Protein: CASSLVGSEPTYGYTF. Supplemented by reference TRBV13 and TRBJ1-2, the full variable domain reads AAGVIQSPRHLIKEKRETATLKCYPIPRHDTVYWYQQGPGQDPQFLISFYEKMQSDKGSIPDRFSAQQFSDYHSELNMSSLELGDSALYFCASSLVGSEPTYGYTFGSGTRLTVV.

This chain links TRBV7-2 with TRBJ2-7; D call uncertain. Germline loops: CDR1 SGHTA, CDR2 FQGNSA. V dropped 5 bases and J dropped 3 bases, with 8 bases sitting between them. The CDR3 is made up of 12 amino acids. CDR3 loop: CASSEDNYEQYF. CDR3 in DNA: TGTGCCAGCAGCGAAGACAACTACGAGCAGTACTTC.

The chain recombines TRBV24-1 with TRBJ2-1; D gene ambiguous. There are 13 residues in the CDR3. Germline V gene data show CDR1 as KGHDR and CDR2 as SFDVKD. Trimming cost V 5 bases and J 5 bases, with 9 bases left between them. The CDR3: CATSGTTNNEQFF. CDR3 bases: TGTGCCACCAGTGGGACCACGAACAATGAGCAGTTCTTC.

V is TRBV5-6 and J is TRBJ1-2; 7 bases are shared with TRBD1. The germline V gene encodes CDR1 SGHDT and CDR2 YYEEEE. The V segment lost 3 bases and the J segment 3 bases; nucleotides outside the gene matches: 8. This CDR3 spans 15 amino acids. CDR3 in DNA: TGTGCCAGCAGCTCGGGGACAGCCTTTTACTATGGCTACACCTTC. This translates into CASSSGTAFYYGYTF.

This chain uses TRBV29-1 with TRBJ1-2; TRBD1 is a possible D gene (5 bases). V gave up 4 bases and J gave up 6 bases, with 12 bases separating them. From germline, CDR1 is SQVTM and CDR2 ANQGSEA. The CDR3 has 12 residues. Here the CDR3 DNA reads TGCAGCGTTGTACGGGACCCGGATGGCTACACCTTC. Its translation is CSVVRDPDGYTF.

The rearrangement links TRBV18 to TRBJ1-5; TRBD1 matches at 7 bases. This CDR3 contains 14 residues. J lost 2 bases, V lost 6 bases, and 4 bases had no gene match. Germline assignment: CDR1 KGHSH and CDR2 LQKENI. The CDR3 region is CASSRGPGNQPQHF. In nucleotides, the CDR3 is TGTGCCAGCTCTAGGGGGCCCGGCAATCAGCCCCAGCATTTT.

The chain joins TRBV13 to TRBJ2-3; the D is unclear. Trimming left V 6 bases short and J 4 bases short, with 8 bases between. There are 12 residues in the CDR3. CDR1 is PRHDT, CDR2 FYEKMQ, per germline (reference sequence). CDR3 DNA sequence: TGTGCCAGCAGGTCTAGGCCAGATACGCAGTATTTT. Translated, it gives CASRSRPDTQYF.

The rearrangement joins TRBV30 to TRBJ1-2, with D unresolved. The CDR3 is 11 amino acids. Germline values: CDR1 GTSNPN, CDR2 SVGIG (reference sequence). V dropped 4 bases and J dropped 2 bases, with 5 bases sitting between them. This CDR3 is CAWILNYGYTF. CDR3 bases: TGTGCCTGGATCTTGAACTATGGCTACACCTTC.

The chain carries TRBV2 and TRBJ2-5; maybe TRBD2 (5 bases). This CDR3 is built from 16 residues. V dropped 3 bases and J dropped 0 bases, with 14 bases sitting between them. Per germline, CDR1 SNHLY and CDR2 FYNNEI. CDR3 sequence: CASSDGRLANQETQYF. Written as DNA, the CDR3 is TGTGCCAGCAGTGACGGGCGCCTAGCCAACCAAGAGACCCAGTACTTC.

This chain joins TRBV7-9 and TRBJ1-5; the D is unclear. The CDR3 is 12 residues long. Trimming removed 7 bases from V and 2 bases from J, with 6 bases in between. Germline V gene data show CDR1 as SEHNR and CDR2 as FQNEAQ (reference sequence). CDR3 in DNA: TGTGCCAGCACCGTGGGCAATCAGCCCCAGCATTTT. Translated: CASTVGNQPQHF.

The V call is TRBV3-1, the J call TRBJ1-1; TRBD1 matches at 7 bases. Per germline, CDR1 LGHDT and CDR2 YNNKEL (reference sequence). Trimming at V came to 5 bases and at J to 4 bases, leaving 7 bases not matched to a gene. The CDR3 is 14 amino acids. The CDR3: CASSGYRGPTEAFF. Written as DNA, the CDR3 is TGTGCCAGCAGCGGATACAGGGGTCCCACTGAAGCTTTCTTT.

This chain's CDR3 is CASSLEQGEWTGYTF. CDR3 in DNA: TGCGCCAGCAGCTTAGAACAGGGGGAGTGGACTGGCTACACCTTC. This chain links TRBV5-1 with TRBJ1-2; TRBD1 matches at 8 bases. Germline loops: CDR1 SGHRS, CDR2 YFSETQ. Trimming removed 2 bases from V and 7 bases from J; junction bases left unmatched: 10. The CDR3 runs to 15 residues.

CDR3 loop: CASRLDRPTDTQYF. The DNA for the CDR3 is TGCGCCAGCAGACTGGACAGACCCACAGATACGCAGTATTTT. The chain has TRBV5-1 and TRBJ2-3, with a possible D match to TRBD1 (6 bases). The CDR3 is made up of 14 amino acids. V was trimmed by 5 bases and J by 2 bases, leaving 12 bases between them. The germline V gene encodes CDR1 SGHRS and CDR2 YFSETQ. Full variable domain (remainder filled in from reference TRBV5-1 and TRBJ2-3): KAGVTQTPRYLIKTRGQQVTLSCSPISGHRSVSWYQQTPGQGLQFLFEYFSETQRNKGNFPGRFSGRQFSNSRSEMNVSTLELGDSALYLCASRLDRPTDTQYFGPGTRLTVL.

The V and J genes are TRBV5-1 and TRBJ1-2, with unresolved D. The germline CDR1 and CDR2 sequences are SGHRS and YFSETQ. V was trimmed by 0 bases and J by 4 bases, leaving 7 bases between them. CDR3 size: 13 residues. This CDR3 reads CASSLGTIYGYTF. Written as DNA, the CDR3 is TGCGCCAGCAGCTTGGGTACCATCTATGGCTACACCTTC.

This sequence joins TRBV4-2 and TRBJ2-3; 9 bases fit TRBD2. Per the germline V gene, CDR1 is LGHNA and CDR2 is YNFKEQ. The CDR3 runs to 16 residues. V was pared by 0 bases and J by 2 bases, with 3 bases of the junction left unmatched. For the CDR3, the DNA is TGTGCCAGCAGCCAAGATCGCGGGGGGGCCACAGATACGCAGTATTTT. As protein: CASSQDRGGATDTQYF.

V and J are TRBV30 and TRBJ2-7; TRBD1 aligns across 7 bases. Germline assignment: CDR1 GTSNPN and CDR2 SVGIG (reference sequence). The V and J ends lost 0 bases and 3 bases, in that order; junction bases with no gene match: 2. The CDR3 consists of 13 residues. The CDR3 DNA follows: TGTGCCTGGAGTGTTGGACAGGTCTACGAGCAGTACTTC. This sequence encodes CAWSVGQVYEQYF.